A single sample is the source of the 15 T cell receptor beta chains below, sequenced in a study of shared clonotypes between healthy human individuals. The method was immunoSEQ multiplex PCR; TCRdb's version includes in-frame clones alone and lacks a portion of them. The data show around 95,000 clones, roughly half seen once. Sequenced input: PBMCs. Source of these receptors: a woman aged 40-49 years in good health. Some clones in this sample may be carry-over from other donors' samples.

This chain uses TRBV4-1 with TRBJ2-2, with D unresolved. CDR3 length: 13 amino acids. Trimming left V 3 bases short and J 0 bases short, with 2 bases between. Germline-derived CDR1 and CDR2 are MGHRA and YSYEKL. The CDR3 here is CASSQTNTGELFF. CDR3 coding DNA: TGCGCCAGCAGCCAGACGAACACCGGGGAGCTGTTTTTT.

Turning to this clone: A much larger clone is a single base away; this may be a read error. This sample includes further DNA sequences coding for the same CDR3. The J gene is TRBJ2-4, the V gene TRBV7-2, with TRBD2 identical over 9 bases. Germline loops: CDR1 SGHTA, CDR2 FQGNSA. With 3 bases clipped from V and 8 bases from J, the junction kept 5 bases outside the gene matches. The CDR3 contains 14 residues. Here the CDR3 reads CASSLASGADIQYF. CDR3 nucleotides: TGTGCCAGCAGCTTGGCTAGCGGGGCGGACATTCAGTACTTC.

Regarding this clone: A much larger clone lies a single base off, so this may be a read error. The chain is built from TRBV29-1 and TRBJ1-2; D is possibly TRBD1 (6 bases). CDR3 length equals 14 residues. CDR1 is SQVTM, CDR2 ANQGSEA, per germline. V shed 1 base and J shed 9 bases, with 18 bases lying between them. The chain's CDR3 is CSVEGSGTRGRYTF. In DNA, the CDR3 is TGCAGCGTTGAAGGCTCCGGGACAAGGGGCCGCTACACCTTC.

Ten or more counts support this clone. Other DNA sequences in this specimen translate into the identical CDR3. The chain is built from TRBV30 and TRBJ2-5; TRBD1 or TRBD2 may be the D gene (5 bases each). The CDR3 runs to 13 residues. The germline V gene encodes CDR1 GTSNPN and CDR2 SVGIG (reference sequence). V lost 5 bases, J lost 2 bases, and 12 bases lay in between. The CDR3 region is CAWGRGVQETQYF. DNA of the CDR3: TGTGCCTGGGGGAGAGGGGTTCAAGAGACCCAGTACTTC.

In this sample, this clone turned up many times. CDR3 loop: CASSVWGGTQYF. CDR3 coding DNA: TGTGCCAGCAGCGTATGGGGTGGGACCCAGTACTTC. The chain combines TRBV9 with TRBJ2-5, with unresolved D. V lost 1 base and J lost 7, with 8 bases in between. The CDR3 covers 12 residues. Germline V gene lookup returns CDR1 SGDLS and CDR2 YYNGEE.

V gene TRBV6-1 combines with J gene TRBJ2-7; D call uncertain. Germline V CDR1 and CDR2: MNHNS, SASEGT. This CDR3 has 12 amino acids. V lost 6 bases and J lost 7, with 13 bases in between. The CDR3 spells CASRQDRVEQYF. CDR3 coding DNA: TGTGCCAGCAGGCAGGATAGGGTGGAGCAGTACTTC.

This clone is classed as medium-sized. Other nucleotide sequences in the sample specify the same CDR3. The chain couples TRBV2 to TRBJ2-7, with 8 bases aligning to TRBD2. Trimming took 4 bases from V and 2 from J; bases not matched to a gene: 1. The CDR3 has 13 residues. The germline CDR1 and CDR2 sequences are SNHLY and FYNNEI. The CDR3 here is CASSAGGAYEQYF. In DNA form, the CDR3 reads TGTGCCAGCAGTGCGGGAGGGGCCTACGAGCAGTACTTC.

Note on this clone: At the DNA level, this CDR3 is encoded by other sequences in the same sample as well. The J gene is TRBJ2-2, the V gene TRBV29-1, with D perhaps matching TRBD1 or TRBD2 (5 bases each). The CDR3 spans 15 residues. Germline loops: CDR1 SQVTM, CDR2 ANQGSEA. Trimming removed 4 bases from V and 3 bases from J, with 15 bases in between. CDR3 sequence reads: CSVGGPTADTGELFF. DNA for the CDR3: TGCAGCGTTGGGGGACCAACCGCGGACACCGGGGAGCTGTTTTTT.

V gene TRBV10-2 combines with J gene TRBJ1-1; D ambiguous. Per germline, CDR1 WSHSY and CDR2 SAAADI. The CDR3 is made up of 12 amino acids. V lost 7 bases and J lost 0, with 6 bases in between. CDR3 in DNA: TGCGCCAGCACCGAGCTGAACACTGAAGCTTTCTTT. It encodes CASTELNTEAFF.

The J gene is TRBJ2-6, the V gene TRBV19; 12 nucleotides agree with TRBD2. Germline CDR1 is LNHDA and CDR2 is SQIVND (reference sequence). There are 20 residues in the CDR3. Trimming removed 2 bases from V and 4 bases from J; junction bases left unmatched: 12. The CDR3 is CASSIPGLAGNDGGANVLTF. CDR3 bases: TGTGCCAGTAGTATACCCGGACTAGCGGGAAATGATGGCGGGGCCAACGTCCTGACTTTC.

The chain recombines TRBV5-1 with TRBJ2-1; 11 nucleotides agree with TRBD2. The ends lost 0 bases at V and 9 bases at J; junction bases unmatched: 5. The CDR3 runs 15 residues. Germline CDR1 and CDR2: SGHRS and YFSETQ. In DNA, the CDR3 is TGCGCCAGCAGCTTGGAACTAGCGGGAGTGGGTGAGCAGTTCTTC. This sequence encodes CASSLELAGVGEQFF. Combining the CDR3 with reference TRBV5-1 and TRBJ2-1 gives the whole variable domain KAGVTQTPRYLIKTRGQQVTLSCSPISGHRSVSWYQQTPGQGLQFLFEYFSETQRNKGNFPGRFSGRQFSNSRSEMNVSTLELGDSALYLCASSLELAGVGEQFFGPGTRLTVL.

This clone has just a few counts. The CDR3 sequence is CASSVEGVLGYGYTF. CDR3 in DNA: TGTGCCAGCAGCGTAGAGGGTGTGCTGGGCTATGGCTACACCTTC. The gene calls are TRBV9 and TRBJ1-2; D is uncertain. The CDR3 consists of 15 residues. V was trimmed by 0 bases and J by 4 bases, leaving 13 bases between them. Germline loops: CDR1 SGDLS, CDR2 YYNGEE.

The sample holds many counts of this clone. This rearrangement joins TRBV5-4 to TRBJ2-1, with unresolved D. V was cut by 0 bases and J by 1 base, with 11 bases left in between. Germline loops: CDR1 SGHNT, CDR2 YYREEE (reference sequence). This CDR3 comprises 16 residues. This CDR3 is CASSLAGRSSYNEQFF. The CDR3 DNA reads TGTGCCAGCAGCTTGGCTGGTAGGAGTTCCTACAATGAGCAGTTCTTC.

The V gene is TRBV14, the J gene TRBJ1-1; D might be TRBD1 (6 bases). The germline V and J ends were trimmed by 1 base and 1 base, with 25 bases remaining between them. The CDR3 runs to 20 residues. Per the germline V gene, CDR1 is SGHDN and CDR2 is FVKESK. CDR3 in amino acids: CASSQGPFFSDRKPNTEAFF. The DNA of the CDR3 is TGTGCCAGCAGCCAAGGTCCGTTTTTCTCGGACAGAAAACCGAACACTGAAGCTTTCTTT.

CDR3 bases: TGTGCCAGCAGCCCCCAACCCGGGGGGAATGAGCAGTTCTTC. It specifies CASSPQPGGNEQFF. The rearrangement uses TRBV7-9 and TRBJ2-1; 7 nucleotides line up with TRBD2. Germline lookup yields CDR1 SEHNR and CDR2 FQNEAQ (reference sequence). The V and J ends lost 5 bases and 7 bases, in that order; junction bases with no gene match: 8. The CDR3 extends over 14 amino acids.